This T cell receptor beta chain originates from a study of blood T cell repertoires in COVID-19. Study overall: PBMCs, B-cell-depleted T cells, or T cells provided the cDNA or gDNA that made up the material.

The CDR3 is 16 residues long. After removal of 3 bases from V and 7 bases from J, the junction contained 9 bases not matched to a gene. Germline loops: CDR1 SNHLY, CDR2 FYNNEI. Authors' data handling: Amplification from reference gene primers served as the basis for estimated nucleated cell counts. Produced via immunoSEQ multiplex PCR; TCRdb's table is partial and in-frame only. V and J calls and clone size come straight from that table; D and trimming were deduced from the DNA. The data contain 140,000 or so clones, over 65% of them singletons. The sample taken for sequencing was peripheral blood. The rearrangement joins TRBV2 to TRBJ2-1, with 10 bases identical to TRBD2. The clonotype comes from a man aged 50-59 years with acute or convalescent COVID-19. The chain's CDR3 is CASSDIAGGNLNEQFF. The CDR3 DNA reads TGTGCCAGCAGTGATATAGCGGGGGGTAACCTTAATGAGCAGTTCTTC.